This TCR beta chain was documented in a study of CXCR3-negative and CXCR3-positive naive CD8 T cells. Overall study findings and caveats: CXCR3-positive naive cells carried more hydrophobic TRB CDR3s than CXCR3-negative ones. Unlike memory cells, which differed, naive CXCR3-negative and CXCR3-positive cells had similar TRBV-TRBJ usage.

5' RACE that incorporated UMI labels was used to prepare the TRB cDNA libraries. TCRdb re-called the 5' RACE reads; every CDR3 protein appears as one record, without DNA. The sample table sets out roughly 25,000 distinct CDR3 sequences. Naive CD8+ T lymphocytes were specified as CD45RO-CCR7+CD27+CD95-. Germline CDR1 SEHNR, CDR2 FQNEAQ (reference sequence). This CDR3 contains 14 residues. In the case of this clonotype: Its cognate antigen is unknown.

This clonotype was sampled from a human donor in good health. Some clones in this sample may be carry-over from other donors' samples. The V gene is TRBV7-9, the J gene TRBJ2-7; TCRdb names TRBD1, which stays unverified in the absence of DNA. The sequenced sample was naive CXCR3- CD8+ T cells from blood. Regarding subset: CD45RO-CCR7+CD27+CD95- naive CD8+ T cells lacking CXCR3 (TNR3-). This chain's CDR3 is CASSSGRGVPEQYF.